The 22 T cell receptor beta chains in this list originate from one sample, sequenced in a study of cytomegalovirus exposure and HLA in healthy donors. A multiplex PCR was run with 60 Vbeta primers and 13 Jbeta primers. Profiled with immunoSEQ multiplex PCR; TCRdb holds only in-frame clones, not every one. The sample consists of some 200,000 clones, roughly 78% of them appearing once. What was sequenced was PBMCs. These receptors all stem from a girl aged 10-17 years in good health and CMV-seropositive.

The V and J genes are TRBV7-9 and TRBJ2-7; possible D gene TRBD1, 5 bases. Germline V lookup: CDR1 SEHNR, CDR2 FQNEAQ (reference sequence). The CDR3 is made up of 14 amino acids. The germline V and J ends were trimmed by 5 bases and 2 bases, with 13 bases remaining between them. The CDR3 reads CASSNQGDAYEQYF. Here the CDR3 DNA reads TGTGCCAGCAGCAATCAGGGTGACGCCTACGAGCAGTACTTC.

CDR3 amino acids: CASSLVAGKGNTIYF. DNA of the CDR3: TGTGCCAGCAGCTTAGTCGCAGGGAAAGGAAACACCATATATTTT. The J gene is TRBJ1-3, the V gene TRBV11-3; the D gene is possibly TRBD1 (5 bases). The CDR3 length is 15 residues. Germline V lookup: CDR1 SGHNT, CDR2 YENEEA. V was clipped by 1 base and J by 4 bases, with 11 bases between them.

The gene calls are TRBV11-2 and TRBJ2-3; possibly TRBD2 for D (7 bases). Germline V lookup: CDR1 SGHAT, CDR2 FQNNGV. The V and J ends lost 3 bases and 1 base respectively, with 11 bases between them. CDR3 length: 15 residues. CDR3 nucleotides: TGTGCCAGCAGCTTCACGGGGGGCGGCACAGATACGCAGTATTTT. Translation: CASSFTGGGTDTQYF.

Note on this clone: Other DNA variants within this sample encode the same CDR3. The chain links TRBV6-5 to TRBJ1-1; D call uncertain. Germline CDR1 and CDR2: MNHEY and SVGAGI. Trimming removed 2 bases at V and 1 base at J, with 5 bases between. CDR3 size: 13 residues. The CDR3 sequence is CASSYTGNTEAFF. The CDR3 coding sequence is TGTGCCAGCAGTTACACGGGGAACACTGAAGCTTTCTTT.

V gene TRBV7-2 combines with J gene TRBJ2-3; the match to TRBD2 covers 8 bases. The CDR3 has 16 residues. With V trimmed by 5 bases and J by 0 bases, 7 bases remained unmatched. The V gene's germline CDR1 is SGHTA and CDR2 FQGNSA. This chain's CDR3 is CASSIVAGFSTDTQYF. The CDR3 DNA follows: TGTGCCAGCAGCATAGTAGCGGGGTTTAGCACAGATACGCAGTATTTT.

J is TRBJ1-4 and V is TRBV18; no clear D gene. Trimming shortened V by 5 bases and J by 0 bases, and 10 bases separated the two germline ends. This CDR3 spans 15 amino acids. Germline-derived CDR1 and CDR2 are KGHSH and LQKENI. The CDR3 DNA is TGTGCCAGCTCATACCAGACTGCAACTAATGAAAAACTGTTTTTT. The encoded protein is CASSYQTATNEKLFF.

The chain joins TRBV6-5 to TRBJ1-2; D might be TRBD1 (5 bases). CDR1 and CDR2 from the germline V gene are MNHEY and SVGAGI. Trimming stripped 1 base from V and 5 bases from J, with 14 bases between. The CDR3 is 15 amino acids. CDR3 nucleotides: TGTGCCAGCAGTTACTGGTGGGGCCCAGGATATGGCTACACCTTC. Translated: CASSYWWGPGYGYTF.

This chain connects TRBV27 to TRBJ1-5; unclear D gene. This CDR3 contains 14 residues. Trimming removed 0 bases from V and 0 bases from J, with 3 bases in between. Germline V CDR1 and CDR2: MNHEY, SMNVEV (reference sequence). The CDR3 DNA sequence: TGTGCCAGCAGTTTATCTAATAGCAATCAGCCCCAGCATTTT. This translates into CASSLSNSNQPQHF.

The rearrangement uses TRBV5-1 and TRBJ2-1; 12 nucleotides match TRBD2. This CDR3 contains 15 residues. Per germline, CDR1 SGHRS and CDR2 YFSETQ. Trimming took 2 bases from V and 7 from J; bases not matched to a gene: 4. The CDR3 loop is CASSFQGTSGNEQFF. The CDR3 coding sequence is TGCGCCAGCAGCTTTCAAGGGACTAGCGGGAATGAGCAGTTCTTC.

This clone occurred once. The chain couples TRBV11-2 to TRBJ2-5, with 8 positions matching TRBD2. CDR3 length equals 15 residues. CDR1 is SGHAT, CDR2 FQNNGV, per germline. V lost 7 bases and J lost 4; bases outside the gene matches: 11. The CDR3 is CASNPQLAGGETQYF. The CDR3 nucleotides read TGTGCCAGCAACCCCCAACTGGCGGGGGGAGAGACCCAGTACTTC.

CDR3 region: CASSQDRGGGAFTDTQYF. The CDR3 region has the DNA TGCGCCAGCAGCCAAGATCGGGGCGGGGGGGCCTTTACAGATACGCAGTATTTT. The chain combines TRBV4-1 with TRBJ2-3, with 9 bases lining up with TRBD2. V shed 0 bases, J shed 3 bases, and the junction held 10 bases outside the gene matches. Looked up from germline, CDR1 is MGHRA and CDR2 is YSYEKL. This CDR3 has 18 residues.

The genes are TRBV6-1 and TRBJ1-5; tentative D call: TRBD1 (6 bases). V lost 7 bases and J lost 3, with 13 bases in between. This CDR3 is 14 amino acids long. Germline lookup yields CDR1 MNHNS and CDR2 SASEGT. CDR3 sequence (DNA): TGTGCCAGCACAGCTGGACAGTCCAATCAGCCCCAGCATTTT. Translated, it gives CASTAGQSNQPQHF.

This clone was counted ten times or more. In nucleotides, the CDR3 is TGTGCCAGCAGTTACGGTAGGACACGAGAGACCCAGTACTTC. Translation gives CASSYGRTRETQYF. This chain joins TRBV6-6 and TRBJ2-5, with D possibly TRBD1 on 5 matching bases. The CDR3 consists of 14 residues. Deletions cut 2 bases from V and 4 bases from J, with 11 bases between. CDR1 is MNHNY and CDR2 is SVGAGI in the germline V gene (reference sequence).

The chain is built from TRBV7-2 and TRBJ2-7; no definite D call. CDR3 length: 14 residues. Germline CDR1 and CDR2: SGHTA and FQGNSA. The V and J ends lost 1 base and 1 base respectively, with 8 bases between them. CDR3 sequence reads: CASSLEVASYEQYF. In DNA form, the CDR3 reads TGTGCCAGCAGCTTAGAGGTAGCATCCTACGAGCAGTACTTC. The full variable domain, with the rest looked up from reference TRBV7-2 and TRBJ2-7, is GAGVSQSPSNKVTEKGKDVELRCDPISGHTALYWYRQSLGQGLEFLIYFQGNSAPDKSGLPSDRFSAERTGGSVSTLTIQRTQQEDSAVYLCASSLEVASYEQYFGPGTRLTVT.

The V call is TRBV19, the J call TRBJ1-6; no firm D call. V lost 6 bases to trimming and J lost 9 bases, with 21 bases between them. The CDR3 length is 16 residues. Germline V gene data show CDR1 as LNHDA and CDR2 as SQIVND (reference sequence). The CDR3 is CASRPSGASLGSPLHF. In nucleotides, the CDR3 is TGTGCCAGTAGACCATCGGGAGCATCCCTGGGTTCACCCCTCCACTTT.

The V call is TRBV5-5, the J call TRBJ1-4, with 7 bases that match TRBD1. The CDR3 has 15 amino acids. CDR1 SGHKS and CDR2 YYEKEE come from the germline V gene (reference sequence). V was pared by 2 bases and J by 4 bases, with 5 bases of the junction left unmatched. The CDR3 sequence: CASSFRDRFNEKLFF. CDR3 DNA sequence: TGTGCCAGCAGCTTCCGGGACAGATTTAATGAAAAACTGTTTTTT. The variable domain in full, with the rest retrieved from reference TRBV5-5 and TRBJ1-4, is DAGVTQSPTHLIKTRGQQVTLRCSPISGHKSVSWYQQVLGQGPQFIFQYYEKEERGRGNFPDRFSARQFPNYSSELNVNALLLGDSALYLCASSFRDRFNEKLFFGSGTQLSVL.

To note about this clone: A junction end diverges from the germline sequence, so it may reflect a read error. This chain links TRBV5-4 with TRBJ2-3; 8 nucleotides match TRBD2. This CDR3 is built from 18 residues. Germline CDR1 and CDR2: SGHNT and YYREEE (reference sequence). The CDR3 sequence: CASSSTGTSLRGADTQCF. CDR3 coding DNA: TGTGCCAGCAGCTCAACCGGGACTAGTCTACGGGGGGCAGATACGCAGTGTTTT.

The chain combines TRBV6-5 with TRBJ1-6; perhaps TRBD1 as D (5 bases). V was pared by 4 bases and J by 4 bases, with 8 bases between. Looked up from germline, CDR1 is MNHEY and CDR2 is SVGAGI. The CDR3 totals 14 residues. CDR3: CASSLTEYNSPLHF. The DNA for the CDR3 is TGTGCCAGCAGTTTGACAGAGTATAATTCACCCCTCCACTTT.

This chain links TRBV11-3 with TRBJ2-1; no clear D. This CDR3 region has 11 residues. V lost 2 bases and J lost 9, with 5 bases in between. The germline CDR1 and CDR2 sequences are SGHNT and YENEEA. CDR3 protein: CASSLSGEQFF. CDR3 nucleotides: TGTGCCAGCAGCTTATCAGGTGAGCAGTTCTTC.

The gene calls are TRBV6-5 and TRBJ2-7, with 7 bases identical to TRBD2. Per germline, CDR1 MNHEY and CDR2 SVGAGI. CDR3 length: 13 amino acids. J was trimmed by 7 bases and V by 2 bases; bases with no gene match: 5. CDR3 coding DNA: TGTGCCAGCAGTTACGGGAGGGGAAGGGAGCAGTACTTC. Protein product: CASSYGRGREQYF.

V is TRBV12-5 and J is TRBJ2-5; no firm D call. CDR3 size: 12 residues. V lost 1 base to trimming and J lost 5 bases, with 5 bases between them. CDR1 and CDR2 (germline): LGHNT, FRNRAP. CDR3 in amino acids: CASGLAMETQYF. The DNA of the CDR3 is TGTGCTAGTGGTTTGGCTATGGAGACCCAGTACTTC.

CDR3 region: CASSTGTKEQDEQFF. The CDR3 DNA reads as TGTGCCAGCAGCACCGGGACTAAAGAACAGGATGAGCAGTTCTTC. V is TRBV5-4 and J is TRBJ2-1; 7 bases line up with TRBD2. Losses at the gene ends were 4 bases for V and 8 bases for J; bases not matched to a gene: 12. The CDR3 totals 15 residues. Germline loops: CDR1 SGHNT, CDR2 YYREEE (reference sequence).